This TCR beta chain stems from a study of monozygotic twins with inflammatory bowel disease. No DNA is given; TCRdb re-called the 5' RACE reads and lists each CDR3 protein once. The data show around 230,000 distinct CDR3 sequences, and the top ten clones hold around 1.5%. Points from the study as a whole: TCRbeta diversity (inverse Simpson) was lower in IBD patients than in healthy co-twins.

As regards this clonotype: What it binds is unknown.

The CDR3 contains 18 residues. From germline, CDR1 is WSHSY and CDR2 SAAADI. This receptor was obtained from a human donor with ulcerative colitis or Crohn's disease, or a healthy co-twin of an affected twin (not recorded which). The sequenced sample was blood. This rearrangement joins TRBV10-2 to TRBJ2-1; TCRdb calls TRBD1, which cannot be checked without DNA. CDR3 protein: CASSYQSGKASSYNEQFF.